The 23 T cell receptor beta chains presented below share a single source sample, sequenced in a study of blood T cell repertoires in COVID-19. Data came from immunoSEQ multiplex PCR; TCRdb stores just in-frame clones and leaves some out. Of roughly 220,000 clones in the sample, around 84% were seen once. Sequencing used peripheral blood. Every receptor here comes from a man aged 25 to 40 with active or convalescent COVID-19.

The chain carries TRBV21-1 and TRBJ2-1; TRBD2, the D gene given by the table, was not confirmed from the DNA. TRBV21-1 is a pseudogene. This CDR3 region has 17 residues. CDR3: CASSTLMTSGHYNEQFF. CDR3 sequence (DNA): TGTGCCAGCAGCACCCTAATGACTAGCGGGCACTACAATGAGCAGTTCTTC.

The chain carries TRBV18 and TRBJ2-1; D remains ambiguous. V lost 0 bases and J lost 7, with 10 bases in between. The CDR3 extends over 14 amino acids. Germline V gene sequence: CDR1 KGHSH, CDR2 LQKENI. Written as DNA, the CDR3 is TGTGCCAGCTCACCACCGAATGAACGGAATGAGCAGTTCTTC. The encoded protein is CASSPPNERNEQFF.

This rearrangement joins TRBV29-1 to TRBJ2-5; 10 positions agree with TRBD2. The trim removed 6 bases at V and 4 bases at J, leaving 8 bases unmatched. From germline, CDR1 is SQVTM and CDR2 ANQGSEA. The length of the CDR3 is 14 residues. CDR3 region: CSVAPIAGGETQYF. The CDR3 coding sequence is TGCAGCGTCGCTCCAATAGCGGGAGGAGAGACCCAGTACTTC.

The chain joins TRBV7-6 to TRBJ2-2, with TRBD1 identical over 9 bases. The V gene end was trimmed by 3 bases and the J gene end by 6 bases; junction bases not matched to a gene: 5. The V gene's germline CDR1 is SGHVS and CDR2 FNYEAQ. This CDR3 is built from 15 residues. CDR3 DNA: TGTGCCAGCAGCTTGAGGACAGGGGCCCCCGGGGAGCTGTTTTTT. This encodes CASSLRTGAPGELFF.

This clone was detected once. This rearrangement joins TRBV7-2 to TRBJ1-1; 9 nucleotides align to TRBD1. Germline CDR1 SGHTA, CDR2 FQGNSA. V shed 4 bases, J shed 5 bases, and the junction held 11 bases outside the gene matches. CDR3 length: 16 residues. The CDR3 region has the DNA TGTGCCAGCAGCTCCCCCGGACAGGGGTGGGGAACTGAAGCTTTCTTT. It translates to CASSSPGQGWGTEAFF.

The CDR3, as DNA: TGCGCCAGCAGCCACAAGACAGGACGCGAAGCTTTCTTT. Amino acid sequence: CASSHKTGREAFF. The gene calls are TRBV4-1 and TRBJ1-1; maybe TRBD1 (6 bases). The CDR3 loop spans 13 amino acids. Germline V CDR1 and CDR2: MGHRA, YSYEKL. V was clipped by 3 bases and J by 8 bases, with 13 bases between them.

This clone appeared a single time. The chain carries TRBV5-5 and TRBJ1-2, with D unresolved. Trimming removed 5 bases from V and 2 bases from J, with 10 bases in between. CDR3 length: 13 residues. CDR1 is SGHKS, CDR2 YYEKEE, per germline (reference sequence). The CDR3 sequence: CASSNDGNYGYTF. Here the CDR3 DNA reads TGTGCCAGCAGTAATGACGGGAACTATGGCTACACCTTC. Full variable domain (missing parts from reference TRBV5-5 and TRBJ1-2): DAGVTQSPTHLIKTRGQQVTLRCSPISGHKSVSWYQQVLGQGPQFIFQYYEKEERGRGNFPDRFSARQFPNYSSELNVNALLLGDSALYLCASSNDGNYGYTFGSGTRLTVV.

This clone was detected a few times. V gene TRBV27 combines with J gene TRBJ1-1; possibly TRBD1 for D (6 bases). This CDR3 spans 12 amino acids. In germline, CDR1 is MNHEY, CDR2 SMNVEV (reference sequence). V shed 8 bases and J shed 7 bases, with 14 bases lying between them. The CDR3 DNA reads as TGTGCCAGCTGGGCTACGGACAGTGAAGCTTTCTTT. This sequence encodes CASWATDSEAFF.

V is TRBV19 and J is TRBJ2-3; D remains unclear. The CDR3 is 15 residues long. Trimming removed 1 base at V and 4 bases at J, with 12 bases between. In germline, CDR1 is LNHDA, CDR2 SQIVND (reference sequence). The CDR3 region has the DNA TGTGCCAGTAGTATAGCGATCGGGTGGGCAGATACGCAGTATTTT. Translating it yields CASSIAIGWADTQYF.

Only one count was recorded for this clone. The gene calls are TRBV7-3 and TRBJ2-1, with TRBD2 identical over 7 bases. Germline V gene sequence: CDR1 SGHTA, CDR2 FQGTGA. V lost 5 bases and J lost 4; bases outside the gene matches: 8. The CDR3 totals 15 residues. CDR3 residues: CASSAHPGGYNEQFF. CDR3 DNA sequence: TGTGCCAGCAGCGCCCATCCGGGAGGTTACAATGAGCAGTTCTTC. Based on the CDR3 plus reference TRBV7-3 and TRBJ2-1, the full variable domain is GAGVSQTPSNKVTEKGKYVELRCDPISGHTALYWYRQSLGQGPEFLIYFQGTGAADDSGLPNDRFFAVRPEGSVSTLKIQRTERGDSAVYLCASSAHPGGYNEQFFGPGTRLTVL.

This rearrangement joins TRBV5-1 to TRBJ2-3; 7 bases agree with TRBD1. Germline CDR1 and CDR2: SGHRS and YFSETQ. The length of the CDR3 is 15 residues. V shed 4 bases and J 2 bases; nucleotides not matched to a gene: 7. CDR3 coding DNA: TGCGCCAGCAGCGTGGACAGGATCCTCACAGATACGCAGTATTTT. This translates into CASSVDRILTDTQYF.

V is TRBV14 and J is TRBJ2-5, with D hard to call. Trimming took 4 bases from V and 0 from J, leaving 15 bases between them. The germline gives CDR1 SGHDN, CDR2 FVKESK. The CDR3 totals 16 residues. CDR3 coding DNA: TGTGCCAGCAGCCCAGGTGCCGTTCACAACCAAGAGACCCAGTACTTC. Protein product: CASSPGAVHNQETQYF.

The rearrangement joins TRBV5-1 to TRBJ2-5, with 8 bases aligning to TRBD1. The CDR3 runs 15 residues. The germline CDR1 and CDR2 sequences are SGHRS and YFSETQ. V was clipped by 0 bases and J by 3 bases; unmatched bases: 4. CDR3 amino acids: CASSLGSGGEETQYF. The CDR3 DNA reads as TGCGCCAGCAGCTTGGGATCAGGGGGCGAAGAGACCCAGTACTTC.

The J gene is TRBJ2-3, the V gene TRBV4-2; D is possibly TRBD2 (5 bases). Trimming pared 1 base from V and 3 bases from J, leaving 8 bases between. This CDR3 has 14 residues. Germline loops: CDR1 LGHNA, CDR2 YNFKEQ. The chain's CDR3 is CASSQASGTDTQYF. CDR3 nucleotide sequence: TGTGCCAGCAGCCAAGCCAGCGGTACAGATACGCAGTATTTT.

The CDR3 bases are TGTGCCAGTAGGACAGGGGCCTCACCCAATCAGCCCCAGCATTTT. Residues: CASRTGASPNQPQHF. The chain links TRBV19 to TRBJ1-5; 8 nucleotides match TRBD1. J lost 3 bases, V lost 6 bases, and 7 bases had no gene match. Germline V gives CDR1 LNHDA, CDR2 SQIVND (reference sequence). This CDR3 has 15 amino acids.

A single count supports this clone. This chain joins TRBV19 and TRBJ1-6; the match to TRBD1 covers 10 bases. This CDR3 has 15 amino acids. V shed 9 bases and J 6 bases; nucleotides not matched to a gene: 8. Germline values: CDR1 LNHDA, CDR2 SQIVND (reference sequence). The chain's CDR3 is CASNHRDRGNSPLHF. DNA of the CDR3: TGTGCCAGCAACCACCGGGACAGGGGTAATTCACCCCTCCACTTT.

This clone turned up a few times. The chain combines TRBV7-9 with TRBJ2-1; D gene unclear. V dropped 5 bases and J dropped 4 bases, with 9 bases sitting between them. CDR3 length equals 13 residues. Per germline, CDR1 SEHNR and CDR2 FQNEAQ (reference sequence). In DNA form, the CDR3 reads TGTGCCAGCAGCCCCAGAAATTACAATGAGCAGTTCTTC. This translates into CASSPRNYNEQFF.

The chain couples TRBV6-5 to TRBJ1-2; D uncertain. The CDR3 is made up of 13 amino acids. The ends were cut back, 4 bases at V and 2 bases at J, with 8 bases in the middle. CDR1 is MNHEY and CDR2 is SVGAGI in the germline V gene. DNA of the CDR3: TGTGCCAGCAGTTGGGCGGGGAACTATGGCTACACCTTC. This gives the protein CASSWAGNYGYTF.

Written as DNA, the CDR3 is TGTGCCAGCAGCGCTAAAACAGGGGACACCGGGGAGCTGTTTTTT. Encoded protein: CASSAKTGDTGELFF. The gene calls are TRBV9 and TRBJ2-2; 7 positions agree with TRBD1. V trimming: 3 bases; J trimming: 3 bases; junction bases outside the gene matches: 5. The CDR3 is 15 residues long. Germline-derived CDR1 and CDR2 are SGDLS and YYNGEE.

The rearrangement links TRBV6-5 to TRBJ2-7; weak D call: TRBD1 (5 bases). This CDR3 spans 15 amino acids. Germline CDR1 is MNHEY and CDR2 is SVGAGI. V was cut by 0 bases and J by 4 bases, with 13 bases left in between. The CDR3 nucleotides are TGTGCCAGCAGTTACTCGGCCGGACATTTTTACGAGCAGTACTTC. Translating it yields CASSYSAGHFYEQYF.

The chain joins TRBV4-2 to TRBJ2-5, with TRBD1 identical over 8 bases. The CDR3 totals 15 residues. V gave up 4 bases and J gave up 5 bases; unmatched junction bases: 9. Per the germline V gene, CDR1 is LGHNA and CDR2 is YNFKEQ. DNA for the CDR3: TGTGCCAGCAGCCCTCGGACAGGGACGTCGGAGACCCAGTACTTC. It yields the protein CASSPRTGTSETQYF.

V and J are TRBV28 and TRBJ1-2; unclear D gene. CDR1 and CDR2 (germline): MDHEN, SYDVKM. V shed 5 bases and J shed 0 bases, with 13 bases lying between them. The CDR3 consists of 15 residues. CDR3 sequence: CASSQWTLTNYGYTF. The DNA for the CDR3 is TGTGCCAGCAGTCAGTGGACTCTAACTAACTATGGCTACACCTTC.

A single count supports this clone. V and J are TRBV27 and TRBJ2-1, with 7 bases matching TRBD2. The V and J ends lost 3 bases and 4 bases, in that order; junction bases with no gene match: 6. Germline loops: CDR1 MNHEY, CDR2 SMNVEV (reference sequence). The CDR3 consists of 15 residues. The CDR3, as DNA: TGTGCCAGCAGTTTGGCGGGAGTAGCGTACAATGAGCAGTTCTTC. This codes for CASSLAGVAYNEQFF.